The 19 T cell receptor beta chains below were found in one sample sequenced in a study of T cells in women clearing cervical HPV infection. Using immunoSEQ multiplex PCR, the repertoire was profiled, and TCRdb retains in-frame clones only, with some absent. The data include under 45,000 clones; the top ten clones carry about 6%. Sequences were obtained from blood buffy coat. The receptors were sampled from a woman aged 18-69 years with a cervical HPV16 infection that either progressed to CIN3+ or cleared (not recorded which).

The sequenced CDR3 bases are TGTGCCAGCAGGGAGATTCTAGCGGGAGTCACCTACGAG. Residues: CASREILAGVTYE. The CDR3 as a whole reads CASREILAGVTYEQYF. The genes are TRBV2 and TRBJ2-7, with 10 bases fitting TRBD2. The read terminates 3 residues ahead of where the CDR3 ends, so the germline J gene completes it. V dropped 6 bases and J dropped 2; count of bases not matched to a gene: 10. The CDR3 loop spans 16 amino acids. CDR1 and CDR2 (germline): SNHLY, FYNNEI.

Concerning this clone: Read sequence stops 3 residues before the CDR3 end, and the germline J gene provides the missing end. This sequence joins TRBV30 and TRBJ2-7, with TRBD2 matching over 11 bases. This CDR3 comprises 20 residues. Germline V lookup: CDR1 GTSNPN, CDR2 SVGIG (reference sequence). With 3 bases clipped from V and 4 bases from J, the junction kept 23 bases outside the gene matches. Partial CDR3 DNA: TGTGCCTGGAGGGAACGGTTACTAGCGGGAGCCAACCGGGTTGCGTACGAG. It specifies CAWRERLLAGANRVAYE. The full CDR3 reads CAWRERLLAGANRVAYEQYF.

Details on this clone: The read ends 3 residues early relative to the CDR3; the germline J gene fills the gap. The rearrangement joins TRBV6-2 or TRBV6-3 to TRBJ1-2, with D tentatively TRBD1 (6 bases). Germline V gives CDR1 MNHEY, CDR2 SVGEGT. The CDR3 consists of 12 residues. The CDR3 is CASSPNGQGYTF. CDR3 DNA, as far as it was read: TGTGCCAGCAGTCCCAACGGACAGGGC.

For this clone: Read sequence stops 3 residues before the CDR3 end, and the germline J gene provides the missing end. The chain joins TRBV11-3 to TRBJ1-1, with D unresolved. The length of the CDR3 is 12 residues. V was clipped by 5 bases and J by 1 base, with 5 bases between them. Germline-derived CDR1 and CDR2 are SGHNT and YENEEA. The chain's CDR3 is CASSLRNTEAFF. Partial CDR3 DNA: TGTGCCAGCAGCCTCAGGAACACTGAA.

Notes on this clone: With the read ending 3 residues before the CDR3 end, the germline J gene is used to fill in that end. J is TRBJ2-3 and V is TRBV7-3; 8 positions match TRBD2. The germline gives CDR1 SGHTA, CDR2 FQGTGA. After removal of 8 bases from V and 4 bases from J, the junction contained 11 bases not matched to a gene. CDR3 length equals 15 residues. CDR3 in amino acids: CASSPGTSFSDTQYF. The covered CDR3 bases are TGTGCCAGCTCCCCAGGGACTAGTTTTTCAGATACG.

Turning to this clone: Read coverage stops 3 residues before the CDR3 terminus; the germline J gene supplies the remainder. The V and J genes are TRBV6-4 and TRBJ2-3; D is unresolved. Germline V gene data show CDR1 as MRHNA and CDR2 as SNTAGT. The CDR3 runs to 15 residues. V lost 3 bases and J lost 0, with 10 bases in between. The CDR3 loop is CASSEDWSSTDTQYF. CDR3 DNA (partial): TGTGCCAGCAGTGAAGACTGGTCTAGCACAGATACG.

Comments on this clone: A read error may produce the germline difference seen at one junction end. The same CDR3 can be traced to other DNA sequences in this sample. The CDR3 spells CASSLVGLVDTIYF. The covered CDR3 bases are TGTGCCAGCAGCTTGGTGGGTCTTGTGGACACA. This chain uses TRBV5-6 with TRBJ1-3, with a possible D match to TRBD1 (5 bases). The sequence runs out 3 residues before the end of the CDR3; the remainder is reconstructed from the germline J gene. Germline loops: CDR1 SGHDT, CDR2 YYEEEE. The length of the CDR3 is 14 residues.

About this clone itself: The read comes to an end 3 residues before the CDR3 does, leaving the germline J gene to fill in the end. The chain links TRBV7-6 to TRBJ2-2; possible D gene TRBD1, 5 bases. Per germline, CDR1 SGHVS and CDR2 FNYEAQ. The CDR3 extends over 15 amino acids. CDR3: CASSSTYPGANVLFF. The sequenced CDR3 bases are TGTGCCAGCAGCTCGACCTACCCTGGGGCCAACGTG.

For this clone: Read data end 3 residues before the CDR3 end; the end is taken from the germline J gene. J is TRBJ2-7 and V is TRBV27; no reliable D call. CDR1 and CDR2 from the germline V gene are MNHEY and SMNVEV (reference sequence). Deletions cut 2 bases from V and 0 bases from J, with 11 bases between. The CDR3 runs to 15 residues. Partial CDR3 DNA: TGTGCCAGCAGTTTAGTTGCGGTGAGCTCCTACGAG. Protein: CASSLVAVSSYE. The whole CDR3 protein is CASSLVAVSSYEQYF.

Comment on this clone: The read comes to an end 3 residues before the CDR3 does, leaving the germline J gene to fill in the end. V is TRBV7-3 and J is TRBJ2-1; D ambiguous. Trimming removed 6 bases at V and 3 bases at J, with 15 bases between. CDR1 is SGHTA and CDR2 is FQGTGA in the germline V gene. The CDR3 covers 15 residues. The CDR3 region is CASSIVASGYNEQFF. The CDR3 DNA, read in part, is TGTGCCAGCAGTATTGTGGCCTCGGGCTACAATGAG.

In regard to this clone: The read ends 3 residues early relative to the CDR3; the germline J gene fills the gap. The chain has TRBV19 and TRBJ2-5, with D perhaps TRBD1 (6 bases). V lost 5 bases, J lost 4 bases, and 26 bases lay in between. Germline CDR1 and CDR2: LNHDA and SQIVND (reference sequence). The CDR3 has 18 amino acids. CDR3 bases read: TGTGCCAGTAGTCGAACTACAGGGTCTCTGGGTCGGGGAGAGACC. Protein sequence: CASSRTTGSLGRGET. The whole CDR3 protein is CASSRTTGSLGRGETQYF.

The CDR3 loop reads CASSVGGGGTEAFF. CDR3 DNA (partial): TGTGCCAGCAGCGTAGGAGGGGGCGGCACTGAA. J is TRBJ1-1 and V is TRBV9, with 7 nucleotides matching TRBD1. The read halts 3 residues ahead of the CDR3 end, with the missing end drawn from the germline J gene. The CDR3 has 14 residues. The junction had 3 bases not matched to a gene; V was cut back by 0 bases and J by 4 bases. CDR1 and CDR2 from the germline V gene are SGDLS and YYNGEE.

To note about this clone: The read terminates 3 residues ahead of where the CDR3 ends, so the germline J gene completes it. This rearrangement joins TRBV5-4 to TRBJ2-5; D is perhaps TRBD1 (6 bases). The CDR3 has 14 amino acids. The ends were cut back, 4 bases at V and 5 bases at J, with 15 bases in the middle. Germline lookup yields CDR1 SGHNT and CDR2 YYREEE (reference sequence). CDR3 DNA (partial): TGTGCCAGCAGCCCCGGGCCAGGGGCCGAGACC. It yields the protein CASSPGPGAET. The whole CDR3 reads CASSPGPGAETQYF.

About this clone: The DNA ends 3 residues before the CDR3 does, and the rest of the CDR3 is filled in from the germline J gene. The genes are TRBV20-1 and TRBJ2-5, with 8 bases fitting TRBD1. Germline V gene lookup returns CDR1 DFQATT and CDR2 SNEGSKA (reference sequence). V shed 6 bases, J shed 4 bases, and the junction held 4 bases outside the gene matches. The CDR3 consists of 12 residues. The covered CDR3 bases are TGCAGTGCGAAGGACAGGGTAGAGACC. Protein sequence: CSAKDRVET. The entire CDR3 protein is CSAKDRVETQYF.

CDR3 in amino acids: CASSPFWASDGSTQYF. Partial CDR3 DNA: TGTGCCAGCTCACCATTCTGGGCTAGCGACGGCTCTACG. The V call is TRBV18, the J call TRBJ2-3, with D tentatively TRBD2 (6 bases). The CDR3 end is not reached by the read, which stops 3 residues before it; the germline J gene fills it in. Germline CDR1 KGHSH, CDR2 LQKENI. The V gene lost 2 bases and the J gene lost 8 bases, with 20 bases spanning the gap. The CDR3 loop spans 16 amino acids. Full variable domain (missing parts from reference TRBV18 and TRBJ2-3): NAGVMQNPRHLVRRRGQEARLRCSPMKGHSHVYWYRQLPEEGLKFMVYLQKENIIDESGMPKERFSAEFPKEGPSILRIQQVVRGDSAAYFCASSPFWASDGSTQYFGPGTRLTVL.

Concerning this clone: Coverage ceases 3 residues before the CDR3 finishes, and the germline J gene fills in the end. The chain employs TRBV30 and TRBJ1-1; no definite D call. Trimming removed 2 bases at V and 0 bases at J, with 7 bases between. Per germline, CDR1 GTSNPN and CDR2 SVGIG (reference sequence). The CDR3 is made up of 13 amino acids. CDR3 residues: CAWSLPLNTEAFF. Partial CDR3 DNA: TGTGCCTGGAGTCTACCACTGAACACTGAA. The complete variable domain, with remaining parts taken from reference TRBV30 and TRBJ1-1, reads SQTIHQWPATLVQPVGSPLSLECTVEGTSNPNLYWYRQAAGRGLQLLFYSVGIGQISSEVPQNLSASRPQDRQFILSSKKLLLSDSGFYLCAWSLPLNTEAFFGQGTRLTVV.

About this clone: The observed sequence ends 3 residues before the CDR3 terminus, with the missing tail filled in from the germline J gene. The rearrangement links TRBV2 to TRBJ2-1; D unclear. The CDR3 is 12 residues long. Trimming stripped 3 bases from V and 9 bases from J, with 9 bases between. The germline gives CDR1 SNHLY, CDR2 FYNNEI. The sequenced part of the CDR3 DNA is TGTGCCAGCAGTGAGGGCCTACTTGAG. Protein: CASSEGLLE. The full CDR3 protein is CASSEGLLEQFF. Supplemented by reference TRBV2 and TRBJ2-1, the full variable domain reads EPEVTQTPSHQVTQMGQEVILRCVPISNHLYFYWYRQILGQKVEFLVSFYNNEISEKSEIFDDQFSVERPDGSNFTLKIRSTKLEDSAMYFCASSEGLLEQFFGPGTRLTVL.

Remarks on this clone: The CDR3 end is not reached by the read, which stops 3 residues before it; the germline J gene fills it in. V and J are TRBV5-1 and TRBJ2-1; 11 bases match TRBD2. The CDR3 covers 13 residues. Germline trimming cut 6 bases from V and 7 bases from J; bases unmatched to any gene: 3. Per the germline V gene, CDR1 is SGHRS and CDR2 is YFSETQ. Incomplete CDR3 DNA: TGCGCCAGCAAGCCTAGCGGGAGGAATGAG. Encoded protein: CASKPSGRNE. The CDR3, in full, reads CASKPSGRNEQFF.

Concerning this clone itself: The read ends 3 residues shy of where the CDR3 ends; the end is completed using the germline J gene. The chain has TRBV7-2 and TRBJ2-7; perhaps TRBD2 as D (5 bases). Trimming removed 5 bases from V and 3 bases from J, with 11 bases in between. The CDR3 contains 13 residues. Germline loops: CDR1 SGHTA, CDR2 FQGNSA. CDR3 DNA (partial): TGTGCCAGCAGCCCCGGCGGGCGCTACGAG. It specifies CASSPGGRYE. The entire CDR3 sequence reads CASSPGGRYEQYF.